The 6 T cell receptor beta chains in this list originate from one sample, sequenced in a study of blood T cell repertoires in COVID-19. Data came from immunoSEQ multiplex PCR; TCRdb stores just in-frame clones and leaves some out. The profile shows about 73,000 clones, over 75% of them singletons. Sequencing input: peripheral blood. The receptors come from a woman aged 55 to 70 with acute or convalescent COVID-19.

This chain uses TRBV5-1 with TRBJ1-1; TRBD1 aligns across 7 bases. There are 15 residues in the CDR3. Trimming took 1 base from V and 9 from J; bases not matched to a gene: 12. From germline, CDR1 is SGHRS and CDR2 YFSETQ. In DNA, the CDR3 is TGCGCCAGCAGCTTGAGTAGGGGACAGATTGACAAAGCTTTCTTT. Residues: CASSLSRGQIDKAFF.

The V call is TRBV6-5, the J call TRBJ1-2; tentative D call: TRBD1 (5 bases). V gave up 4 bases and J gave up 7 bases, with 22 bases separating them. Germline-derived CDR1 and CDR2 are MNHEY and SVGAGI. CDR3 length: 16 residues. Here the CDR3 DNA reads TGTGCCAGCAGTTCCCGATCGGGTCAGGGCCGATCTGGCTACACCTTC. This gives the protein CASSSRSGQGRSGYTF.

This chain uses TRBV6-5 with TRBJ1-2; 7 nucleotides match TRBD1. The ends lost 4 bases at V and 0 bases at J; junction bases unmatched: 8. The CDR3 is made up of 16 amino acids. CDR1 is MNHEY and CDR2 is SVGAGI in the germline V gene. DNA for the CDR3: TGTGCCAGCAGTTCCGGGACAGTTCGAGCTAACTATGGCTACACCTTC. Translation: CASSSGTVRANYGYTF.

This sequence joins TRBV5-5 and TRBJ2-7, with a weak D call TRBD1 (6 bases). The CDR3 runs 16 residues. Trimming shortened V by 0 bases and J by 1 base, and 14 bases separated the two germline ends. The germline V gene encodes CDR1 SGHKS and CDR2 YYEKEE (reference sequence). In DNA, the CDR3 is TGTGCCAGCAGCTTGGCCACAGGGTACGGGTCCTACGAGCAGTACTTC. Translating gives CASSLATGYGSYEQYF. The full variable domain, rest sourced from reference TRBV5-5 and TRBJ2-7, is DAGVTQSPTHLIKTRGQQVTLRCSPISGHKSVSWYQQVLGQGPQFIFQYYEKEERGRGNFPDRFSARQFPNYSSELNVNALLLGDSALYLCASSLATGYGSYEQYFGPGTRLTVT.

The CDR3 protein is CASATHGGDYGYTF. CDR3 bases: TGTGCCAGCGCCACCCATGGAGGGGACTATGGCTACACCTTC. This sequence joins TRBV28 and TRBJ1-2; D is perhaps TRBD1 (5 bases). Trimming took 8 bases from V and 3 from J, leaving 16 bases between them. The CDR3 is 14 amino acids. Germline V gene sequence: CDR1 MDHEN, CDR2 SYDVKM.

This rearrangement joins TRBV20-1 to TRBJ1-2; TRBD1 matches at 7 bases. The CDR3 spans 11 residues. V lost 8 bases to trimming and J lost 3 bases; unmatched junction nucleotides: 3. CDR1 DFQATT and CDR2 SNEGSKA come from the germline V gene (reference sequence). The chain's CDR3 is CSKTGDYGYTF. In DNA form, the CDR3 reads TGCAGTAAAACAGGGGACTATGGCTACACCTTC.